This T cell receptor beta chain was sequenced for a study of metastatic and nonmetastatic thyroid tumors. Study details: Comparative analysis of repertoires was undertaken across blood and tumor or nodule tissue obtained from malignant and benign thyroid patients. The study, taken as a whole, reports: The reported finding was significantly higher TCR beta diversity in malignant thyroid tumors relative to benign nodules, in blood and tumor.

This clone was recorded many times. Antigen specificity is unknown. Per the original methods: The distant-metastasis classifier for papillary thyroid cancer was built from CDR3 differences across clinicopathological groups. Using MiXCR, TCRdb reanalyzed the PCR reads. TCRdb, not the authors, supplied the V and J calls. The repertoire consists of 89,000 or so clones, with less than 10% occurring once and the leading ten covering approximately 10%. Patients had received no treatment of any kind before thyroid surgery. The length of the CDR3 is 15 residues. Trimming shortened V by 5 bases and J by 2 bases, and 15 bases separated the two germline ends. Germline V gene data show CDR1 as LNHNV and CDR2 as YYDKDF (reference sequence).

The receptor comes from a female donor with papillary thyroid cancer or a benign thyroid nodule (not recorded which). Some clones in this sample may be carry-over from other donors' samples. The chain employs TRBV15 and TRBJ1-1; TRBD1 is a possible D gene (5 bases). Source material: blood. The CDR3 sequence: CATSFPRGFNTEAFF. The CDR3 DNA reads as TGTGCCACCAGCTTCCCCCGGGGGTTCAACACTGAAGCTTTCTTT. Full variable domain (missing parts from reference TRBV15 and TRBJ1-1): DAMVIQNPRYQVTQFGKPVTLSCSQTLNHNVMYWYQQKSSQAPKLLFHYYDKDFNNEADTPDNFQSRRPNTSFCFLDIRSPGLGDTAMYLCATSFPRGFNTEAFFGQGTRLTVV.